One sample yielded the 27 T cell receptor beta chains listed below, sequenced in a study of T cells in Graves' hyperthyroidism and ophthalmopathy (dated by TCRdb to the late 2010s). The library was produced with multiplex PCR. These reads were obtained on an Illumina HiSeq 2000. The TCR beta CDR3 regions were amplified from RNA transcripts. The TCR CDR3 was subjected to a first round of RT-PCR using the HTBI primer set and the Qiagen OneStep RT-PCR kit. Starting from the raw public reads, TCRdb applied fastp trimming at Q25, assembled clones with MiXCR and retained in-frame beta chains. Entries that share a CDR3 protein sequence are merged under the most common genes and DNA. In this sample the table shows about 180,000 distinct CDR3 sequences, about 9.4% of which occur a single time. In total, the top ten clones hold less than 25% of the sample. The sample was blood. The receptors here all came from a woman aged 18-30 years with Graves' hyperthyroidism that later progressed to Graves' ophthalmopathy.

This clonotype was found many times. CDR3 sequence: CASSYSRLAGGPYEQYF. The CDR3 DNA follows: TGTGCCAGCAGTTACTCGCGGCTAGCGGGAGGCCCCTACGAGCAGTACTTC. The chain couples TRBV6-5 to TRBJ2-7; the match to TRBD2 covers 11 bases. Germline CDR1 MNHEY, CDR2 SVGAGI. The length of the CDR3 is 17 residues. V dropped 0 bases and J dropped 2; count of bases not matched to a gene: 6.

Only a few counts were recorded for this clonotype. The CDR3 DNA reads TGTGCCAGTAGTATAAGCGGACTAGCGGGAGCAAATGAGCAGTTCTTC. This encodes CASSISGLAGANEQFF. The genes are TRBV19 and TRBJ2-1, with 13 bases identical to TRBD2. Germline values: CDR1 LNHDA, CDR2 SQIVND (reference sequence). V shed 2 bases, J shed 7 bases, and the junction held 5 bases outside the gene matches. CDR3 length: 16 residues.

This clonotype appeared many times. This chain links TRBV29-1 with TRBJ2-7, with 13 bases lining up with TRBD2. V lost 6 bases to trimming and J lost 3 bases; unmatched junction nucleotides: 8. Per germline, CDR1 SQVTM and CDR2 ANQGSEA. The CDR3 has 15 residues. CDR3 amino acids: CSVKGGTSGNYEQYF. In DNA, the CDR3 is TGCAGCGTCAAGGGAGGGACTAGCGGGAACTACGAGCAGTACTTC.

This clonotype was seen repeatedly, ten times or more. The genes are TRBV28 and TRBJ1-1; D is ambiguous. Trimming shortened V by 3 bases and J by 1 base, and 6 bases separated the two germline ends. The CDR3 has 13 residues. CDR1 and CDR2 from the germline V gene are MDHEN and SYDVKM. CDR3 sequence: CASSFEGNTEAFF. DNA of the CDR3: TGTGCCAGCAGTTTCGAGGGGAACACTGAAGCTTTCTTT.

This clonotype was found many times. The chain joins TRBV7-9 to TRBJ2-3; TRBD1 or TRBD2 may be the D gene (5 bases each). V was shortened by 3 bases and J by 1 base, with 11 bases between the two germline ends. CDR1 is SEHNR and CDR2 is FQNEAQ in the germline V gene (reference sequence). The CDR3 extends over 15 amino acids. As DNA, the CDR3 is TGTGCCAGCAGCTTCCCGGGGACGGGCACAGATACGCAGTATTTT. Translation gives CASSFPGTGTDTQYF.

This chain connects TRBV4-1 to TRBJ1-2, with TRBD1 identical over 8 bases. After removal of 0 bases from V and 0 bases from J, the junction contained 6 bases not matched to a gene. Germline V CDR1 and CDR2: MGHRA, YSYEKL. The CDR3 covers 17 residues. The CDR3: CASSQDGQGAPNYGYTF. Written as DNA, the CDR3 is TGCGCCAGCAGCCAAGATGGGCAGGGGGCTCCTAACTATGGCTACACCTTC.

The table lists this clonotype with many counts. The J gene is TRBJ1-1, the V gene TRBV10-3, with a possible D match to TRBD1 (5 bases). The V end lost 2 bases, the J end lost 7 bases, and 11 bases lay between the germline ends. Germline V gene sequence: CDR1 ENHRY, CDR2 SYGVKD. This CDR3 has 13 amino acids. Here the CDR3 reads CAISEGTNFEAFF. The CDR3 DNA sequence: TGTGCCATCAGTGAGGGGACTAATTTTGAAGCTTTCTTT.

In its sample, this clonotype was seen a few times. The chain uses TRBV4-1 and TRBJ1-5, with no clear D. The CDR3 totals 15 residues. Trimming pared 4 bases from V and 0 bases from J, leaving 10 bases between. CDR1 is MGHRA and CDR2 is YSYEKL in the germline V gene. The chain's CDR3 is CASSPQPFSNQPQHF. As DNA, the CDR3 is TGCGCCAGCAGCCCCCAACCCTTTAGCAATCAGCCCCAGCATTTT.

This clonotype was observed many times. Relative to the germline gene, one junction end is altered; a read error may explain this. The chain combines TRBV6-1 with TRBJ2-5; tentatively, D is TRBD2 (6 bases). The CDR3 sequence is 13 residues long. Germline assignment: CDR1 MNHNS and CDR2 SASEGT. CDR3 protein: CASSEGLKETQYF. Written as DNA, the CDR3 is TGTGCCAGCAGCGAAGGACTAAAAGAGACCCAGTACTTC.

This clonotype was seen ten or more times. The chain uses TRBV11-2 and TRBJ1-1; D is unresolved. The CDR3 is made up of 16 amino acids. The germline gives CDR1 SGHAT, CDR2 FQNNGV. V was pared by 1 base and J by 6 bases, with 18 bases between. The CDR3 is CASSLGAGSAVSEAFF. CDR3 nucleotide sequence: TGTGCCAGCAGCTTAGGGGCGGGTTCAGCGGTGTCTGAAGCTTTCTTT. Complete variable domain (other parts from reference TRBV11-2 and TRBJ1-1): EAGVAQSPRYKIIEKRQSVAFWCNPISGHATLYWYQQILGQGPKLLIQFQNNGVVDDSQLPKDRFSAERLKGVDSTLKIQPAKLEDSAVYLCASSLGAGSAVSEAFFGQGTRLTVV.

The sample holds many counts of this clonotype. This chain links TRBV9 with TRBJ2-3, with D perhaps TRBD1 or TRBD2 (7 bases each). Deletions cut 4 bases from V and 6 bases from J, with 15 bases between. The CDR3 spans 14 residues. Germline V CDR1 and CDR2: SGDLS, YYNGEE. The CDR3 region has the DNA TGTGCCAGCAGCTCCAGGGGGGGGTGGGATACGCAGTATTTT. Translation gives CASSSRGGWDTQYF.

This clonotype was seen at least ten times. The V gene is TRBV18, the J gene TRBJ1-1, with 9 bases that match TRBD1. Germline-derived CDR1 and CDR2 are KGHSH and LQKENI. The CDR3 contains 15 residues. The junction had 4 bases not matched to a gene; V was cut back by 4 bases and J by 1 base. This CDR3 reads CASSRLQGANTEAFF. CDR3 nucleotide sequence: TGTGCCAGCTCACGTTTACAGGGGGCGAACACTGAAGCTTTCTTT. Complete variable domain (other parts from reference TRBV18 and TRBJ1-1): NAGVMQNPRHLVRRRGQEARLRCSPMKGHSHVYWYRQLPEEGLKFMVYLQKENIIDESGMPKERFSAEFPKEGPSILRIQQVVRGDSAAYFCASSRLQGANTEAFFGQGTRLTVV.

The chain carries TRBV28 and TRBJ1-5; D unclear. CDR1 and CDR2 from the germline V gene are MDHEN and SYDVKM. This CDR3 has 17 amino acids. The germline V and J ends were trimmed by 3 bases and 0 bases, with 15 bases remaining between them. The CDR3 DNA reads as TGTGCCAGCAGTTTTGTCCACCCGATACTTAGCAATCAGCCCCAGCATTTT. Translated: CASSFVHPILSNQPQHF.

This clonotype has a count of ten or more. J is TRBJ2-1 and V is TRBV6-2 or TRBV6-3; TRBD2 aligns across 9 bases. V gave up 5 bases and J gave up 2 bases; unmatched junction bases: 4. The CDR3 totals 15 residues. Germline CDR1 and CDR2: MNHEY and SVGEGT. The CDR3 protein is CASSISGGTYNEQFF. The CDR3 region has the DNA TGTGCCAGCAGTATTAGCGGGGGTACCTACAATGAGCAGTTCTTC.

This clonotype was detected only a few times. This chain uses TRBV20-1 with TRBJ1-5, with a weak D call TRBD1 (6 bases). V was shortened by 5 bases and J by 1 base, with 21 bases between the two germline ends. Germline V lookup: CDR1 DFQATT, CDR2 SNEGSKA (reference sequence). The CDR3 totals 17 residues. CDR3 in DNA: TGCAGTGCTGACCGGGGGGGGGCGTTGGGGAGCAATCAGCCCCAGCATTTT. It encodes CSADRGGALGSNQPQHF.

This clonotype has a count of ten or more. The V call is TRBV29-1, the J call TRBJ1-2; D is unclear. Trimming cost V 4 bases and J 6 bases, with 15 bases left between them. Germline CDR1 is SQVTM and CDR2 is ANQGSEA. CDR3 length equals 13 residues. DNA for the CDR3: TGCAGCGTTGCTGACGGCCAGCAACATGGCTACACCTTC. The encoded protein is CSVADGQQHGYTF.

In its sample, this clonotype was seen many times. The chain couples TRBV12-3 or TRBV12-4 to TRBJ2-1, with 10 bases that match TRBD2. J lost 5 bases, V lost 1 base, and 2 bases had no gene match. The CDR3 totals 15 residues. The DNA of the CDR3 is TGTGCCAGCAGTTTAGAGCGGGGGGGCGACAATGAGCAGTTCTTC. Encoded protein: CASSLERGGDNEQFF.

There are many counts of this clonotype. V and J are TRBV2 and TRBJ2-2, with 13 bases lining up with TRBD2. Germline CDR1 SNHLY, CDR2 FYNNEI. Trimming removed 4 bases from V and 5 bases from J; junction bases left unmatched: 7. This CDR3 has 17 amino acids. CDR3 sequence (DNA): TGTGCCAGCAGTGGGGGACTAGCGGGGAGGAGGACCGGGGAGCTGTTTTTT. Its protein is CASSGGLAGRRTGELFF.

This clonotype has at least ten counts. The genes are TRBV7-9 and TRBJ2-2; D uncertain. The germline gives CDR1 SEHNR, CDR2 FQNEAQ (reference sequence). V shed 1 base and J shed 2 bases, with 14 bases lying between them. The CDR3 covers 17 residues. CDR3 amino acids: CASSLGSGGTNTGELFF. CDR3 nucleotides: TGTGCCAGCAGCTTAGGTTCAGGCGGAACTAACACCGGGGAGCTGTTTTTT.

This clonotype was counted many times. The chain carries TRBV2 and TRBJ1-2; D unclear. Germline V lookup: CDR1 SNHLY, CDR2 FYNNEI. The CDR3 has 13 residues. V was shortened by 0 bases and J by 3 bases, with 5 bases between the two germline ends. CDR3 protein: CASSEARHYGYTF. CDR3 DNA: TGTGCCAGCAGTGAAGCCCGACACTATGGCTACACCTTC.

The chain combines TRBV6-1 with TRBJ2-2, with unresolved D. CDR1 and CDR2 from the germline V gene are MNHNS and SASEGT. The CDR3 totals 12 residues. V dropped 5 bases and J dropped 6 bases, with 7 bases sitting between them. The CDR3 reads CASSFHSGELFF. CDR3 nucleotide sequence: TGTGCCAGCAGTTTCCATTCCGGGGAGCTGTTTTTT.

This clonotype was seen at least ten times. DNA of the CDR3: TGTGCCATTGGACCCCGAGGCTCTGGAAACACCATATATTTT. This encodes CAIGPRGSGNTIYF. The V gene is TRBV10-3, the J gene TRBJ1-3; D is ambiguous. Germline loops: CDR1 ENHRY, CDR2 SYGVKD. The CDR3 has 14 amino acids. V was pared by 9 bases and J by 0 bases, with 12 bases between.

The J gene is TRBJ2-1, the V gene TRBV4-2; D is perhaps TRBD1 or TRBD2 (6 bases each). Trimming shortened V by 3 bases and J by 5 bases, and 8 bases separated the two germline ends. Germline V gene lookup returns CDR1 LGHNA and CDR2 YNFKEQ. The CDR3 runs to 13 residues. This CDR3 reads CASSQGGHNEQFF. CDR3 DNA sequence: TGTGCCAGCAGCCAGGGGGGCCACAATGAGCAGTTCTTC.

The chain uses TRBV7-9 and TRBJ1-3, with no clear D. V shed 3 bases and J shed 0 bases, with 15 bases lying between them. The CDR3 is made up of 17 amino acids. From germline, CDR1 is SEHNR and CDR2 FQNEAQ (reference sequence). Written as DNA, the CDR3 is TGTGCCAGCAGCTTGCTGGTTCTCACGAGCTCTGGAAACACCATATATTTT. This sequence encodes CASSLLVLTSSGNTIYF.

This clonotype was recorded at least ten times. The V gene is TRBV2, the J gene TRBJ1-1; D gene ambiguous. CDR1 SNHLY and CDR2 FYNNEI come from the germline V gene. V was pared by 4 bases and J by 3 bases, with 3 bases between. CDR3 size: 11 residues. Here the CDR3 DNA reads TGTGCCAGCAGTGTGGACACTGAAGCTTTCTTT. It specifies CASSVDTEAFF.

The table lists this clonotype with many counts. The rearrangement joins TRBV11-2 to TRBJ2-3; D not resolved. Per the germline V gene, CDR1 is SGHAT and CDR2 is FQNNGV. The CDR3 consists of 16 residues. Deletions cut 4 bases from V and 1 base from J, with 15 bases between. Here the CDR3 reads CASSSPVALGTDTQYF. CDR3 nucleotide sequence: TGTGCCAGCAGCTCCCCTGTGGCCCTGGGCACAGATACGCAGTATTTT. The complete variable domain, with remaining parts taken from reference TRBV11-2 and TRBJ2-3, reads EAGVAQSPRYKIIEKRQSVAFWCNPISGHATLYWYQQILGQGPKLLIQFQNNGVVDDSQLPKDRFSAERLKGVDSTLKIQPAKLEDSAVYLCASSSPVALGTDTQYFGPGTRLTVL.

With regard to this clonotype: This could be a read error, since a much larger clone is one nucleotide away. V is TRBV5-1 and J is TRBJ2-1; TRBD2 matches at 7 bases. The CDR3 contains 16 residues. CDR1 SGHRS and CDR2 YFSETQ come from the germline V gene. The CDR3 region is CTSSLTGSSGGNEQFF. DNA of the CDR3: TGCACCAGCAGCTTGACTGGGTCTAGCGGAGGAAATGAGCAGTTCTTC.